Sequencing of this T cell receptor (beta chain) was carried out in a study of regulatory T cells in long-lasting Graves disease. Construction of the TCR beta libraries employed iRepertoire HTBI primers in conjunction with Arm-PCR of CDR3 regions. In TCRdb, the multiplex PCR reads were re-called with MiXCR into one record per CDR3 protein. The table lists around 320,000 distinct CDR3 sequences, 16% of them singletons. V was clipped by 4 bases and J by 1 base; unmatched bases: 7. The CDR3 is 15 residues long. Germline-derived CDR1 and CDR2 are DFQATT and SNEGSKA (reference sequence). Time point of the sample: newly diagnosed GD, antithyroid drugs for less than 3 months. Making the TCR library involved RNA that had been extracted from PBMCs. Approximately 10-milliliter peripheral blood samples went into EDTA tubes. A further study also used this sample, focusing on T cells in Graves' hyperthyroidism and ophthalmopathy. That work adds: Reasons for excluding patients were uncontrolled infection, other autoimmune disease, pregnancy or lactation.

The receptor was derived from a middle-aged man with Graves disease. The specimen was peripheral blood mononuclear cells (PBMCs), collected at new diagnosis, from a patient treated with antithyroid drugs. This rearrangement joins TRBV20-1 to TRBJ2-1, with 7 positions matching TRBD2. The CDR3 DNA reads TGCAGTGCTATACGGGGGGACCATTCCTACAATGAGCAGTTCTTC. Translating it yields CSAIRGDHSYNEQFF.